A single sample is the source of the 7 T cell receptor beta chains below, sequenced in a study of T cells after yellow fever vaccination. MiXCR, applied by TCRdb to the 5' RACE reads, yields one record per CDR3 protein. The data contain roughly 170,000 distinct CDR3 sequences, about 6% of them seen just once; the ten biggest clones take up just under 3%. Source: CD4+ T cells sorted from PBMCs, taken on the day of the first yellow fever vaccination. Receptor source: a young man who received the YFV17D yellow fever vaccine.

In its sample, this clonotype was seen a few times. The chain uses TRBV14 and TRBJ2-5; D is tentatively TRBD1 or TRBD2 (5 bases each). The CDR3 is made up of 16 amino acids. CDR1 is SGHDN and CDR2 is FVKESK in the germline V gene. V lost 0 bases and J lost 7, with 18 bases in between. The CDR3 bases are TGTGCCAGCAGCCAAGATCTTCGCTGGGGCGGAGGGACCCAGTACTTC. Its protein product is CASSQDLRWGGGTQYF.

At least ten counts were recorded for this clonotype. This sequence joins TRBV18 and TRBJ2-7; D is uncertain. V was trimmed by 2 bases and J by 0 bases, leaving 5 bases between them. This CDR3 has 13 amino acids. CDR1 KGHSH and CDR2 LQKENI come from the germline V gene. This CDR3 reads CASSPYASYEQYF. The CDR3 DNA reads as TGTGCCAGCTCACCATACGCCTCCTACGAGCAGTACTTC.

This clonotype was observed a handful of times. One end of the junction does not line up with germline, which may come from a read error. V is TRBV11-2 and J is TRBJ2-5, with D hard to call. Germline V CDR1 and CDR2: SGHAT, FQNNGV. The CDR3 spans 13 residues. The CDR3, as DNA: TGTGCCAGCACCTTAATTCTTCAAGAGACCCAGTACTTC. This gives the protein CASTLILQETQYF.

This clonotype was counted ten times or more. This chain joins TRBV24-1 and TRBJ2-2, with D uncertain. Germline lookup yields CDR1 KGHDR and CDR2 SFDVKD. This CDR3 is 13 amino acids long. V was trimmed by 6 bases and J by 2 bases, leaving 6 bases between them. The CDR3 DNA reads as TGTGCCACCAGTACAGCTAACACCGGGGAGCTGTTTTTT. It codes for CATSTANTGELFF.

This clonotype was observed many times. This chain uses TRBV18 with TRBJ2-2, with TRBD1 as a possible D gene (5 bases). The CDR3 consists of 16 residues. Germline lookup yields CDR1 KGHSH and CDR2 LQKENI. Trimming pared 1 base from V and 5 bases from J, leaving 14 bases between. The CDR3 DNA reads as TGTGCCAGCTCACCACGGACACAAAGGCGGACCGGGGAGCTGTTTTTT. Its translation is CASSPRTQRRTGELFF. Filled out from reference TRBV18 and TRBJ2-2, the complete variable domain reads NAGVMQNPRHLVRRRGQEARLRCSPMKGHSHVYWYRQLPEEGLKFMVYLQKENIIDESGMPKERFSAEFPKEGPSILRIQQVVRGDSAAYFCASSPRTQRRTGELFFGEGSRLTVL.

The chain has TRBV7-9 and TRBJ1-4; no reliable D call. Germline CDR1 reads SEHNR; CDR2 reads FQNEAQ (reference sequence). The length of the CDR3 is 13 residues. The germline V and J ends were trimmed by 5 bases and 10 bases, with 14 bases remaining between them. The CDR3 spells CASSPGRGGKLFF. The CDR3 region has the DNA TGTGCCAGCAGCCCCGGCCGGGGAGGAAAACTGTTTTTT.

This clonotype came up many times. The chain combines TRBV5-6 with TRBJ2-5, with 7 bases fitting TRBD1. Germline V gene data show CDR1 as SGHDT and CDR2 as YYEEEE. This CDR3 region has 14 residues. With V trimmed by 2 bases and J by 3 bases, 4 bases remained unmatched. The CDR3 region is CASSLTGEKETQYF. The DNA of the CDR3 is TGTGCCAGCAGCTTAACAGGGGAGAAAGAGACCCAGTACTTC.